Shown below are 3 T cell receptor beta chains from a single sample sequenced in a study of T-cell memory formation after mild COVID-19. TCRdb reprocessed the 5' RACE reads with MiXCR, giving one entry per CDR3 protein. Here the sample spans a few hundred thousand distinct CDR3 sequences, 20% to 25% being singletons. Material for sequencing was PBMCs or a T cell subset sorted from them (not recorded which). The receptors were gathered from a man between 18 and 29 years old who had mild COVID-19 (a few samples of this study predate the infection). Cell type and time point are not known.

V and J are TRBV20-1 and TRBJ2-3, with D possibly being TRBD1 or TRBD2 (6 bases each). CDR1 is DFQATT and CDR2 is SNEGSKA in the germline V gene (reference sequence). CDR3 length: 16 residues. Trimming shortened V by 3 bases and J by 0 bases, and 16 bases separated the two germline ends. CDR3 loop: CSASQRGAGSTDTQYF. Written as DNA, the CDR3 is TGCAGTGCTAGCCAGAGGGGGGCCGGTAGCACAGATACGCAGTATTTT.

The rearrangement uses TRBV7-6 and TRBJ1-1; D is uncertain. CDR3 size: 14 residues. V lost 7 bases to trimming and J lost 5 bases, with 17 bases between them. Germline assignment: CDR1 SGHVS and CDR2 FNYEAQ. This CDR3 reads CASTPSDFGTEAFF. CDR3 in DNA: TGTGCCAGCACCCCCTCGGACTTTGGGACTGAAGCTTTCTTT.

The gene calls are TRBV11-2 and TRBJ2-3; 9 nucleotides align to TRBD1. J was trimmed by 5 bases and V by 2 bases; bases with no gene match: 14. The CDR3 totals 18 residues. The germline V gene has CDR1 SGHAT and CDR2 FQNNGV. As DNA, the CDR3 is TGTGCCAGCAGCTTACCCTGGACAGGGGAGGATGTTGGAGATACGCAGTATTTT. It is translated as CASSLPWTGEDVGDTQYF.